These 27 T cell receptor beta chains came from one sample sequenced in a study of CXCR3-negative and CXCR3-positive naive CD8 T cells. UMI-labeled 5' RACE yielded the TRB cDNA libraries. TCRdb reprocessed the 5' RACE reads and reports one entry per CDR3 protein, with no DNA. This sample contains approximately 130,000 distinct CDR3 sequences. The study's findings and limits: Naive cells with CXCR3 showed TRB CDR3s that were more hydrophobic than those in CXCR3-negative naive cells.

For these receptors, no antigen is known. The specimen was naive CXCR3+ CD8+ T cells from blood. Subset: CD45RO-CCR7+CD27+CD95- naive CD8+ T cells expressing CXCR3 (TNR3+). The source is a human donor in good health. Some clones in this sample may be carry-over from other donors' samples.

The CDR3 loop reads CASSIGARAAFF. The chain has TRBV19 and TRBJ1-1. CDR1 is LNHDA and CDR2 is SQIVND in the germline V gene (reference sequence). The length of the CDR3 is 12 residues. Filled out from reference TRBV19 and TRBJ1-1, the complete variable domain reads DGGITQSPKYLFRKEGQNVTLSCEQNLNHDAMYWYRQDPGQGLRLIYYSQIVNDFQKGDIAEGYSVSREKKESFPLTVTSAQKNPTAFYLCASSIGARAAFFGQGTRLTVV.

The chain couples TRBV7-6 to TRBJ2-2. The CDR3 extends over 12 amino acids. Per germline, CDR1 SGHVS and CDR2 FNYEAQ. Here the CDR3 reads CASTRLGGELFF.

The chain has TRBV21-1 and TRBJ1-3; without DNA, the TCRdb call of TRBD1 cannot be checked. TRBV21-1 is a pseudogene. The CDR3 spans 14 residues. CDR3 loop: CASEGARGGNTIYF.

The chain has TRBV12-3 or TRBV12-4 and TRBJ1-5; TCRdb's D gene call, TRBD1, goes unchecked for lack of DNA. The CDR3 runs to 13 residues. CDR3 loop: CASSFPGGKAQHF.

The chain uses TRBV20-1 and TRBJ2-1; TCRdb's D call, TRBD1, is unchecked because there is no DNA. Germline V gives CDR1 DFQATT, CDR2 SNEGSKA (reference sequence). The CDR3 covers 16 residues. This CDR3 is CSARGTDGPSYNEQFF.

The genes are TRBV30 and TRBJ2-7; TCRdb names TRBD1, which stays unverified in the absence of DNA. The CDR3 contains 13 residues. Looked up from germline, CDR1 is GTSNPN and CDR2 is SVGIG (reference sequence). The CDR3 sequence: CAWGTGMAYEQYF.

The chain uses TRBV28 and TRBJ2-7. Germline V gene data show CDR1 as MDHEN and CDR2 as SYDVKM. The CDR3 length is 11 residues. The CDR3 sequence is CASSLPYEQYF.

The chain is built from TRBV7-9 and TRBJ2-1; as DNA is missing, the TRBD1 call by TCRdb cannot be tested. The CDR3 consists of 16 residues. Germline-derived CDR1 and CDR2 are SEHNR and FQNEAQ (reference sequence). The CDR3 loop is CASSRTATWSYNEQFF.

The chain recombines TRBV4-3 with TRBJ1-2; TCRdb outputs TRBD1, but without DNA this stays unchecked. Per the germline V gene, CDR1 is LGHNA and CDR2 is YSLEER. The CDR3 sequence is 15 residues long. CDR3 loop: CASSQDPGVFYGYTF.

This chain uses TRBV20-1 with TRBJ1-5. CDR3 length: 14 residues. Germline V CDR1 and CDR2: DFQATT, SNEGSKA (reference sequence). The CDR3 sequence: CSARDERGGQPQHF.

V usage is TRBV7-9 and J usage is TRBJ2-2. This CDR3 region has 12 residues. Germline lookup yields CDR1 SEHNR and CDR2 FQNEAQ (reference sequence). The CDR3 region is CASSFGPGELFF.

CDR3 residues: CSVEAGQGNEQFF. The chain recombines TRBV29-1 with TRBJ2-1; absent DNA, TCRdb's TRBD1 call cannot be checked. The CDR3 loop spans 13 amino acids. The germline CDR1 and CDR2 sequences are SQVTM and ANQGSEA.

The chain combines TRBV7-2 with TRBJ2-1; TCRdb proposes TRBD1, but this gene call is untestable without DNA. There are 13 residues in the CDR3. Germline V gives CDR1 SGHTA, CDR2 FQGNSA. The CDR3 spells CASRSAGGLEQFF. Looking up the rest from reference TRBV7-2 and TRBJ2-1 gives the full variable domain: GAGVSQSPSNKVTEKGKDVELRCDPISGHTALYWYRQSLGQGLEFLIYFQGNSAPDKSGLPSDRFSAERTGGSVSTLTIQRTQQEDSAVYLCASRSAGGLEQFFGPGTRLTVL.

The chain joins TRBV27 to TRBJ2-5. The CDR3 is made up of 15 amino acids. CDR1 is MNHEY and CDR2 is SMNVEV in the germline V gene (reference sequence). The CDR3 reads CASSLFGQIQETQYF.

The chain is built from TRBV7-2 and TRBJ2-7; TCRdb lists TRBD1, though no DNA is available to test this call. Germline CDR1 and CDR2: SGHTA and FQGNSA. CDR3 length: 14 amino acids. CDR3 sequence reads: CASSPFPGVYEQYF.

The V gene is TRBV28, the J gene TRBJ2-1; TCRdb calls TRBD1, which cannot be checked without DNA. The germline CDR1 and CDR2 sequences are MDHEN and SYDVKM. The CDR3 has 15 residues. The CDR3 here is CASTLNSGPYNEQFF.

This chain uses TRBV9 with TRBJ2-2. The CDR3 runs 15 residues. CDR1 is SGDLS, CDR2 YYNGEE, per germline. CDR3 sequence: CASSVADSNTGELFF.

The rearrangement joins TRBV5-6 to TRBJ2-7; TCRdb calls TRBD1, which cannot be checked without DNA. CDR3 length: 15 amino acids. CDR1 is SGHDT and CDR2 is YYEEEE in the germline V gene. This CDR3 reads CASSQQGLPSYEQYF.

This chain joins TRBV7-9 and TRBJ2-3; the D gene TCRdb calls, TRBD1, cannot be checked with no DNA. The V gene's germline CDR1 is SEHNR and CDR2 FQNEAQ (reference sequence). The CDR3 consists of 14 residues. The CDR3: CASSLGPRDDTQYF.

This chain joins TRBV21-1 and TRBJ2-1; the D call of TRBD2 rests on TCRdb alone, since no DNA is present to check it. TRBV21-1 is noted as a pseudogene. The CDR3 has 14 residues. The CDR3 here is CASSRRLAGGEQFF.

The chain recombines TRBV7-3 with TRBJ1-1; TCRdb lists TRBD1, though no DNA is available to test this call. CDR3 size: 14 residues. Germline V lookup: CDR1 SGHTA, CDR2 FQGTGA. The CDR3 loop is CASSPYPGSTEAFF.

The CDR3 sequence: CASSPSSGSYYNEQFF. J is TRBJ2-1 and V is TRBV18; TCRdb picks TRBD2, but there is no DNA to check that call. Germline V gives CDR1 KGHSH, CDR2 LQKENI. The CDR3 is 16 amino acids.

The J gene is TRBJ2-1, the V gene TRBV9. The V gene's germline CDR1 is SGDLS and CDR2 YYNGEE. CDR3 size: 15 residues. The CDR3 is CASSISGSSYNEQFF.

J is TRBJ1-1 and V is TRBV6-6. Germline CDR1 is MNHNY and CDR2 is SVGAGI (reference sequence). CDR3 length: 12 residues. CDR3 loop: CASRGGDGEAFF.

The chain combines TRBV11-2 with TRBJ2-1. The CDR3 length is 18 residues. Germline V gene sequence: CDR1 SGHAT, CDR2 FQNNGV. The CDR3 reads CASSLVVRSGLTYNEQFF.

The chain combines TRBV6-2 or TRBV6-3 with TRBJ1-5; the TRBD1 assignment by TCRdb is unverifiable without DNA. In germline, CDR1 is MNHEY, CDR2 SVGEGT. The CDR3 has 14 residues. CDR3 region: CASAGTASNQPQHF.

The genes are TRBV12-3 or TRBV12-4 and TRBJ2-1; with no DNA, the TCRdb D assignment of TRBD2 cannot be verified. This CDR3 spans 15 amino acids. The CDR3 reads CASSPTSRNYNEQFF.